These T cell receptor beta chains were read from a single sample in a study of blood T cell repertoires in COVID-19. The assay was immunoSEQ multiplex PCR, and TCRdb's table has in-frame clones only and misses some. The data contain about 23,000 clones, around 84% of them singletons. Specimen: peripheral blood. The receptors shown here come from an elderly woman with acute or convalescent COVID-19. The CDR3 runs from the conserved cysteine through the conserved F or W. The order of the fields is CDR3 DNA, CDR3 protein, clone size, D gene, V gene, J gene. D genes are given only for firm matches. Not every row has a clone size; where given, it reads once, few, many or a size class.

TGCGCCAGCAGCCAAGTTTGGGAAGGGGACACCGGGGAGCTGTTTTTT	CASSQVWEGDTGELFF	once	NA	TRBV4-3	TRBJ2-2
TGTGCTAGTTTGGATTCGGGGGGGGAAGAGACCCAGTACTTC	CASLDSGGEETQYF	NA	TRBD2	TRBV12-5	TRBJ2-5
TGTGCCATTAAACAGGGTGCGTCCATGAACACTGAAGCTTTCTTT	CAIKQGASMNTEAFF	NA	NA	TRBV10-3	TRBJ1-1
TGTGCCAGCAGCCGTCCGGGACTACACTCCTACGAGCAGTACTTC	CASSRPGLHSYEQYF	NA	TRBD2	TRBV6-2/TRBV6-3	TRBJ2-7
TGTGCCAGCAGAAGGACAGCCACCTATGGCTACACCTTC	CASRRTATYGYTF	NA	NA	TRBV2	TRBJ1-2
TGCGCCAGCAGCCCCGGGACTAGGGCCTACAATGAGCAGTTCTTC	CASSPGTRAYNEQFF	NA	TRBD2	TRBV4-1	TRBJ2-1
TGTGCCAGCAGCTTAGTGGGCCCCTACGAGCAGTACTTC	CASSLVGPYEQYF	NA	NA	TRBV7-9	TRBJ2-7
TGTGCCAGCAGCTTAACGGGACAGTCGAACACCGGGGAGCTGTTTTTT	CASSLTGQSNTGELFF	NA	TRBD1	TRBV7-2	TRBJ2-2
TGTGCCAGCAGTCACGGGGGACAGGTAATCTACGAGCAGTACTTC	CASSHGGQVIYEQYF	NA	TRBD1	TRBV6-2/TRBV6-3	TRBJ2-7
TGTGCCAGTAGTCGGCTGGCGGGAGGGTACGAGCAGTACTTC	CASSRLAGGYEQYF	NA	TRBD2	TRBV19	TRBJ2-7
TGTGCCAGCAGCTCCGGCGGAGCCAGTTCCTACAATGAGCAGTTCTTC	CASSSGGASSYNEQFF	NA	NA	TRBV11-2	TRBJ2-1
TGTGCCAGTAGTATAGCAGGGGGCTCCTACAATGAGCAGTTCTTC	CASSIAGGSYNEQFF	NA	TRBD1	TRBV19	TRBJ2-1
TGTGCCAGCAGCCCAATTCATGAAAAACTGTTTTTT	CASSPIHEKLFF	NA	NA	TRBV5-8	TRBJ1-4
TGTGCCTGGAGTGGTGGGAGGGGATGGACCGGGGAGCTGTTTTTT	CAWSGGRGWTGELFF	NA	TRBD2	TRBV30	TRBJ2-2
TGCGCCAGCAGCCAGGGACAGGGGGCTTATTCACCCCTCCACTTT	CASSQGQGAYSPLHF	once	TRBD1	TRBV5-1	TRBJ1-6
TGTGCCAGCAACCGGTGGGCAGACACTGAAGCTTTCTTT	CASNRWADTEAFF	NA	NA	TRBV11-2	TRBJ1-1
TGTGCCACCAAACTAGGGAGTTCCTACAATGAGCAGTTCTTC	CATKLGSSYNEQFF	NA	NA	TRBV5-4	TRBJ2-1
TGTGCCAGCAGCTTAGGGGCGGGGGGCCGCTCGACCTACAATGAGCAGTTCTTC	CASSLGAGGRSTYNEQFF	NA	TRBD2	TRBV7-2	TRBJ2-1
TGTGCCAGCAGCCCGCCCTGGACTAAAGAGACCCAGTACTTC	CASSPPWTKETQYF	NA	NA	TRBV7-2	TRBJ2-5
TGTGCCAGCAGCTTGTGGTTCGGACAATCCTACGAGCAGTACTTC	CASSLWFGQSYEQYF	NA	NA	TRBV5-8	TRBJ2-7
TGTGCCAGTAGGGGAGGAGTCTATAATGAGCAGTTCTTC	CASRGGVYNEQFF	NA	NA	TRBV19	TRBJ2-1
TGTGCCAGCAGCTTGGCCGGGACTAGCACAGATACGCAGTATTTT	CASSLAGTSTDTQYF	NA	NA	TRBV5-4	TRBJ2-3
TGTGCCAGCAGTTATCCGAATTCGACAGGGCCGAACACCATATATTTT	CASSYPNSTGPNTIYF	NA	TRBD1	TRBV6-2/TRBV6-3	TRBJ1-3
TGTGCCAGCAGACCCCCCGGTGGCGGGGGTTACAATGAGCAGTTCTTC	CASRPPGGGGYNEQFF	NA	TRBD2	TRBV7-9	TRBJ2-1
TGTGCCAGCAGCTCGGACAGGGGGCGTTTGGCTTTCTTT	CASSSDRGRLAFF	NA	TRBD1	TRBV11-2	TRBJ1-1
TGTGCCAGCAGTTACGGACACACCGAAAAACTGTTTTTT	CASSYGHTEKLFF	NA	NA	TRBV6-2/TRBV6-3	TRBJ1-4
TGTGCCAGCAGTTTACCGGTTCAGCCCCAGCATTTT	CASSLPVQPQHF	NA	NA	TRBV12-3/TRBV12-4	TRBJ1-5
TGTGCCAGCAGCTTCGGACTAGCGGGAGCCAAGACGAACATTCAGTACTTC	CASSFGLAGAKTNIQYF	NA	TRBD2	TRBV7-9	TRBJ2-4
TGTGCCAGCAGCCCACCGGGACAGGGTGAAGCTTTCTTT	CASSPPGQGEAFF	NA	TRBD1	TRBV5-4	TRBJ1-1
TGTGCCACCAGCAGAGTTGGAGCGGGAGTAAGAGAGACCCAGTACTTC	CATSRVGAGVRETQYF	NA	TRBD2	TRBV15	TRBJ2-5
TGCGCCAGCAGCTCCGGGACAGGGGGTAACTATGGCTACACCTTC	CASSSGTGGNYGYTF	NA	TRBD1	TRBV5-1	TRBJ1-2
TGTGCCAGCAGCCAGACCGGGTACGAGCAGTACTTC	CASSQTGYEQYF	once	NA	TRBV27	TRBJ2-7
TGTGCCAGCAGCCTTACAGGGGGGAATGAAAAACTGTTTTTT	CASSLTGGNEKLFF	NA	TRBD1	TRBV9	TRBJ1-4